This T cell receptor (beta chain) was observed in a study of blood T cell repertoires in COVID-19. Study context: Acute and convalescent COVID-19 samples came from the United States, Italy and Spain.

Participants were aged about 18 to 100 years from about two dozen US areas. Categorization into cohorts depended on clinical history that participants reported. Two negative PCRs, clearance, or symptom resolution characterized the recovered Cohort 3 donors. This table comes from immunoSEQ multiplex PCR, and its TCRdb copy is limited to in-frame clones, with some not included. Here the sample spans about 270,000 clones, around 89% being singletons. Input material: PBMCs or T cells enriched from blood (not recorded which). This TCR came from a woman between 18 and 29 years old who had recovered from COVID-19.

This chain's CDR3 is CASSVRTGDFVEAFF. The CDR3 nucleotides are TGTGCCAGCAGCGTTCGGACAGGGGATTTTGTCGAAGCTTTCTTT. The V call is TRBV11-2, the J call TRBJ1-1; 9 nucleotides agree with TRBD1. The germline CDR1 and CDR2 sequences are SGHAT and FQNNGV. The CDR3 runs to 15 residues. The J segment lost 8 bases and the V segment lost 5 bases, leaving 12 bases of the junction unmatched.